Following are 15 T cell receptor beta chains from one sample sequenced in a study of T cell changes during pregnancy in multiple sclerosis. TCRdb's table, derived via immunoSEQ multiplex PCR, lists solely in-frame clones and lacks some. The sample contains 40,000 to 60,000 clones, 85% to 95% of which appear only once. The sequencing used CD8+ T cells from peripheral blood mononuclear cells, collected in the first trimester of pregnancy. These receptor sequences come from a female donor with multiple sclerosis, enrolled in a pregnancy study.

The chain employs TRBV27 and TRBJ2-1; TRBD1 agrees at 7 bases. The CDR3 totals 15 residues. V lost 5 bases, J lost 2 bases, and 6 bases stayed unmatched. Germline V CDR1 and CDR2: MNHEY, SMNVEV (reference sequence). Here the CDR3 DNA reads TGTGCCAGCAGTATGACAGGGCTGGCCTACAATGAGCAGTTCTTC. Amino acids: CASSMTGLAYNEQFF.

The chain couples TRBV7-8 to TRBJ2-1; D is perhaps TRBD2 (6 bases). The germline CDR1 and CDR2 sequences are SGHVS and FQNEAQ. The V end was cut by 5 bases, the J end by 3 bases, with 17 bases between. The CDR3 is 16 residues long. The CDR3 region is CASSPRGTRYYNEQFF. DNA of the CDR3: TGTGCCAGCAGCCCAAGAGGGACTCGATACTACAATGAGCAGTTCTTC.

The chain has TRBV19 and TRBJ2-3; TRBD2 matches 9 bases. The J segment lost 2 bases and the V segment lost 7 bases, leaving 13 bases of the junction unmatched. Looked up from germline, CDR1 is LNHDA and CDR2 is SQIVND (reference sequence). CDR3 length: 17 amino acids. This chain's CDR3 is CASTVSGSGGTTDTQYF. CDR3 in DNA: TGTGCCAGTACCGTTAGCGGGAGTGGGGGGACCACAGATACGCAGTATTTT.

Remarks on this clone: Other DNA sequences of this sample code for an identical CDR3. The chain is built from TRBV19 and TRBJ2-7, with 8 bases matching TRBD1. This CDR3 is built from 14 residues. V dropped 5 bases and J dropped 3; count of bases not matched to a gene: 6. CDR1 and CDR2 from the germline V gene are LNHDA and SQIVND (reference sequence). The CDR3 loop is CASSPGTGGYEQYF. The DNA of the CDR3 is TGTGCCAGTAGTCCAGGGACAGGAGGCTACGAGCAGTACTTC. Full variable domain (remainder filled in from reference TRBV19 and TRBJ2-7): DGGITQSPKYLFRKEGQNVTLSCEQNLNHDAMYWYRQDPGQGLRLIYYSQIVNDFQKGDIAEGYSVSREKKESFPLTVTSAQKNPTAFYLCASSPGTGGYEQYFGPGTRLTVT.

The chain recombines TRBV19 with TRBJ1-5; unclear D gene. In germline, CDR1 is LNHDA, CDR2 SQIVND (reference sequence). The CDR3 length is 15 residues. Trimming took off 7 bases at V and 2 bases at J, with 15 bases between the two ends. This CDR3 reads CASTPAAMRNQPQHF. The DNA for the CDR3 is TGTGCCAGTACCCCTGCAGCGATGCGCAATCAGCCCCAGCATTTT.

The CDR3 region has the DNA TGTGCCAGCAGTTACTCGCACAGGGGGCCCACCGGGGAGCTGTTTTTT. This sequence encodes CASSYSHRGPTGELFF. The chain employs TRBV6-5 and TRBJ2-2; 9 nucleotides align to TRBD1. V dropped 0 bases and J dropped 4; count of bases not matched to a gene: 3. CDR1 is MNHEY and CDR2 is SVGAGI in the germline V gene. This CDR3 comprises 16 residues.

The rearrangement uses TRBV5-4 and TRBJ2-7; D unresolved. Germline CDR1 SGHNT, CDR2 YYREEE (reference sequence). Trimming removed 0 bases at V and 0 bases at J, with 4 bases between. CDR3 length: 13 residues. CDR3 protein: CASSLGSSYEQYF. CDR3 in DNA: TGTGCCAGCAGCTTGGGGAGCTCCTACGAGCAGTACTTC. Using reference TRBV5-4 and TRBJ2-7 for the parts outside the CDR3, the full variable domain is ETGVTQSPTHLIKTRGQQVTLRCSSQSGHNTVSWYQQALGQGPQFIFQYYREEENGRGNFPPRFSGLQFPNYSSELNVNALELDDSALYLCASSLGSSYEQYFGPGTRLTVT.

CDR3 loop: CASSQDRREGYYEQYF. The CDR3 DNA sequence: TGCGCCAGCAGCCAAGATAGGCGGGAGGGGTATTACGAGCAGTACTTC. J is TRBJ2-7 and V is TRBV4-1, with TRBD2 identical over 9 bases. CDR3 length: 16 residues. Germline V CDR1 and CDR2: MGHRA, YSYEKL. Trimming took 0 bases from V and 4 from J; bases not matched to a gene: 7.

The CDR3 DNA is TGTGCCAGCAGCGTAGTTAGCCAAGAGACCCAGTACTTC. Translated, it gives CASSVVSQETQYF. The chain links TRBV9 to TRBJ2-5, with no clear D. There are 13 residues in the CDR3. Germline V gene sequence: CDR1 SGDLS, CDR2 YYNGEE. V was pared by 0 bases and J by 1 base, with 4 bases between.

The CDR3 DNA sequence: TGTGCCAGCAGCTTGAGAACTAGCGGGACCTGGGGTAGTGAGCAGTTCTTC. Its protein is CASSLRTSGTWGSEQFF. The chain combines TRBV7-8 with TRBJ2-1, with 10 bases lining up with TRBD2. The CDR3 extends over 17 amino acids. Per germline, CDR1 SGHVS and CDR2 FQNEAQ. Germline trimming cut 3 bases from V and 9 bases from J; bases unmatched to any gene: 14.

This clone was recorded only once. The chain couples TRBV2 to TRBJ1-5; D is ambiguous. V lost 3 bases and J lost 0, with 6 bases in between. This CDR3 comprises 14 residues. Germline V lookup: CDR1 SNHLY, CDR2 FYNNEI. The CDR3 protein is CASSDLYSNQPQHF. CDR3 coding DNA: TGTGCCAGCAGTGACCTCTATAGCAATCAGCCCCAGCATTTT.

The chain combines TRBV7-8 with TRBJ2-7; D is perhaps TRBD2 (6 bases). Trimming took 4 bases from V and 5 from J, leaving 39 bases between them. The CDR3 loop spans 22 amino acids. The V gene's germline CDR1 is SGHVS and CDR2 FQNEAQ. The CDR3 loop reads CASSSPTGGAQGITIIMDEQYF. Here the CDR3 DNA reads TGTGCCAGCAGCTCCCCCACTGGAGGGGCCCAGGGTATCACTATAATTATGGACGAGCAGTACTTC.

The J gene is TRBJ2-1, the V gene TRBV9, with 10 bases lining up with TRBD2. The CDR3 spans 19 residues. Germline loops: CDR1 SGDLS, CDR2 YYNGEE. Germline trimming cut 0 bases from V and 0 bases from J; bases unmatched to any gene: 9. CDR3: CASSVGASGRFSSYNEQFF. CDR3 nucleotides: TGTGCCAGCAGCGTAGGGGCTAGCGGGAGATTTAGCTCCTACAATGAGCAGTTCTTC.

The genes are TRBV29-1 and TRBJ2-7, with D possibly matching TRBD1 (6 bases). V was trimmed by 4 bases and J by 3 bases, leaving 16 bases between them. Germline-derived CDR1 and CDR2 are SQVTM and ANQGSEA. This CDR3 is built from 14 residues. The CDR3 nucleotides read TGCAGCGTTGTGCCCATGGGGGCTCACTACGAGCAGTACTTC. Its protein product is CSVVPMGAHYEQYF.

This clone was detected once. The chain is built from TRBV7-9 and TRBJ2-7, with a tentative D call TRBD2 (5 bases). Germline V CDR1 and CDR2: SEHNR, FQNEAQ (reference sequence). CDR3 length: 16 residues. Trimming shortened V by 3 bases and J by 4 bases, and 19 bases separated the two germline ends. In nucleotides, the CDR3 is TGTGCCAGCAGCTTGATGATGACCGGGAAGGATTACGAGCAGTACTTC. This sequence encodes CASSLMMTGKDYEQYF.